The 23 T cell receptor beta chains reported below all come from one sample, sequenced in a study of blood T cell repertoires in COVID-19. Profiling relied on immunoSEQ multiplex PCR, and the TCRdb table lists in-frame clones only, not all of them. The sample yields around 50,000 clones, less than 95% seen once. The sequenced sample consisted of peripheral blood. The receptors were gathered from a human donor in a cohort sampled during active COVID-19.

This chain links TRBV24-1 with TRBJ2-1; possibly TRBD2 for D (5 bases). The CDR3 runs 17 residues. V dropped 2 bases and J dropped 2 bases, with 15 bases sitting between them. CDR1 is KGHDR, CDR2 SFDVKD, per germline. The CDR3 loop is CATSDSVRGSTYNEQFF. For the CDR3, the DNA is TGTGCCACCAGTGATTCCGTCCGGGGAAGCACCTACAATGAGCAGTTCTTC.

There are a few counts of this clone. The rearrangement joins TRBV5-1 to TRBJ2-1, with a tentative D call TRBD2 (7 bases). The length of the CDR3 is 15 residues. Between the trimmed V and J ends, which lost 7 bases and 6 bases, there was a span of 20 bases. Germline CDR1 reads SGHRS; CDR2 reads YFSETQ. CDR3: CASGGRAGPTNEQFF. The CDR3 DNA sequence: TGCGCCAGCGGGGGGCGAGCGGGGCCAACCAATGAGCAGTTCTTC.

The chain has TRBV27 and TRBJ2-3, with 13 bases matching TRBD2. The V and J ends lost 5 bases and 2 bases, in that order; junction bases with no gene match: 7. The CDR3 spans 17 residues. Germline CDR1 reads MNHEY; CDR2 reads SMNVEV (reference sequence). The CDR3 sequence: CASSILGLAGSTDTQYF. In DNA form, the CDR3 reads TGTGCCAGCAGTATCTTGGGACTAGCGGGGTCCACAGATACGCAGTATTTT.

The J gene is TRBJ1-4, the V gene TRBV7-6; D call uncertain. CDR3 length: 12 residues. V lost 11 bases and J 6 bases, leaving 13 bases between the germline ends. Germline lookup yields CDR1 SGHVS and CDR2 FNYEAQ. DNA of the CDR3: TGTGCCGTCTCGCGGGGTGATGAAAAACTGTTTTTT. Amino acid sequence: CAVSRGDEKLFF.

This clone was seen a few times. The gene calls are TRBV7-9 and TRBJ2-7; no reliable D call. Germline V CDR1 and CDR2: SEHNR, FQNEAQ (reference sequence). Trimming stripped 4 bases from V and 5 bases from J, with 6 bases between. This CDR3 comprises 11 residues. CDR3 nucleotide sequence: TGTGCCAGCAGCTCCGTCGACGAGCAGTACTTC. Its protein product is CASSSVDEQYF.

This clone was detected only once. The chain combines TRBV11-2 with TRBJ2-2; D is unresolved. The CDR3 is 13 residues long. Germline CDR1 and CDR2: SGHAT and FQNNGV. Between the trimmed V and J ends, which lost 3 bases and 1 base, there was a span of 3 bases. CDR3 coding DNA: TGTGCCAGCAGCTTCCGGAACACCGGGGAGCTGTTTTTT. Its protein product is CASSFRNTGELFF.

The CDR3 loop is CASSSQGAGNTEAFF. The CDR3 DNA is TGCGCCAGCAGCTCACAGGGGGCTGGGAACACTGAAGCTTTCTTT. The gene calls are TRBV5-1 and TRBJ1-1, with 9 bases identical to TRBD1. The V and J ends lost 3 bases and 1 base, in that order; junction bases with no gene match: 4. Germline lookup yields CDR1 SGHRS and CDR2 YFSETQ. The CDR3 runs to 15 residues.

The V gene is TRBV7-9, the J gene TRBJ2-1, with D maybe TRBD2 (5 bases). The CDR3 spans 15 residues. Trimming shortened V by 5 bases and J by 6 bases, and 17 bases separated the two germline ends. CDR1 SEHNR and CDR2 FQNEAQ come from the germline V gene (reference sequence). CDR3 in DNA: TGTGCCAGCAGCCTCCGTGAGACTATGGGCAATGAGCAGTTCTTC. It is translated as CASSLRETMGNEQFF.

V gene TRBV4-1 combines with J gene TRBJ2-1; 8 bases fit TRBD2. The ends lost 0 bases at V and 5 bases at J; junction bases unmatched: 6. CDR1 and CDR2 from the germline V gene are MGHRA and YSYEKL. CDR3 length: 16 amino acids. CDR3 region: CASSQERTSHNNEQFF. The CDR3 nucleotides are TGCGCCAGCAGCCAAGAACGGACTAGCCATAACAATGAGCAGTTCTTC.

V and J are TRBV6-5 and TRBJ2-7; D possibly corresponds to TRBD2 (6 bases). Trimming took 6 bases from V and 6 from J, leaving 21 bases between them. Germline loops: CDR1 MNHEY, CDR2 SVGAGI. This CDR3 is 15 amino acids long. In nucleotides, the CDR3 is TGTGCCAGCAGCAAGCCACTAGCACCCGGGGTCGAGCAGTACTTC. This codes for CASSKPLAPGVEQYF.

The V gene is TRBV7-6, the J gene TRBJ2-1; a weak D match, TRBD2 (5 bases). V dropped 0 bases and J dropped 4 bases, with 10 bases sitting between them. CDR3 size: 15 residues. Germline-derived CDR1 and CDR2 are SGHVS and FNYEAQ. In DNA, the CDR3 is TGTGCCAGCAGCTTAGCCAGCGGACCTTACAATGAGCAGTTCTTC. Translated: CASSLASGPYNEQFF. Supplemented by reference TRBV7-6 and TRBJ2-1, the full variable domain reads GAGVSQSPRYKVTKRGQDVALRCDPISGHVSLYWYRQALGQGPEFLTYFNYEAQQDKSGLPNDRFSAERPEGSISTLTIQRTEQRDSAMYRCASSLASGPYNEQFFGPGTRLTVL.

The chain is built from TRBV5-1 and TRBJ2-7; 10 bases map to TRBD2. This CDR3 has 16 residues. Trimming took 5 bases from V and 9 from J; bases not matched to a gene: 17. Germline-derived CDR1 and CDR2 are SGHRS and YFSETQ. This chain's CDR3 is CASRMGGALAGAVQYF. DNA for the CDR3: TGCGCCAGCAGAATGGGGGGTGCGCTAGCGGGAGCGGTGCAGTACTTC. The entire variable domain, with the rest obtained from reference TRBV5-1 and TRBJ2-7, is as follows: KAGVTQTPRYLIKTRGQQVTLSCSPISGHRSVSWYQQTPGQGLQFLFEYFSETQRNKGNFPGRFSGRQFSNSRSEMNVSTLELGDSALYLCASRMGGALAGAVQYFGPGTRLTVT.

The CDR3 DNA follows: TGTGCCAGCAGCTCACAGCCGGAGGATCGGAGGGGAACCTACTATGGCTACACCTTC. Translation: CASSSQPEDRRGTYYGYTF. The rearrangement links TRBV21-1 to TRBJ1-2. TRBV21-1 has pseudogene status. The CDR3 runs 19 residues.

The J gene is TRBJ2-2, the V gene TRBV11-2; TRBD1 agrees at 8 bases. This CDR3 contains 16 residues. CDR1 is SGHAT, CDR2 FQNNGV, per germline. V gave up 5 bases and J gave up 3 bases; unmatched junction bases: 8. The CDR3 DNA sequence: TGTGCCAGCAGCATTAGACAGGGGCCGGACACCGGGGAGCTGTTTTTT. Translation: CASSIRQGPDTGELFF.

This chain connects TRBV5-1 to TRBJ2-3, with D unclear. Germline values: CDR1 SGHRS, CDR2 YFSETQ. The CDR3 sequence is 15 residues long. Trimming pared 2 bases from V and 2 bases from J, leaving 12 bases between. The CDR3 bases are TGCGCCAGCAGCTTAGACGGAGCCCCCACAGATACGCAGTATTTT. It codes for CASSLDGAPTDTQYF.

In DNA form, the CDR3 reads TGCAGTGCGCGGGACTACAATGAGCAGTTCTTC. This gives the protein CSARDYNEQFF. The chain uses TRBV20-1 and TRBJ2-1; weak D call: TRBD2 (6 bases). CDR3 length: 11 residues. CDR1 DFQATT and CDR2 SNEGSKA come from the germline V gene (reference sequence). The ends were cut back, 6 bases at V and 3 bases at J, with 6 bases in the middle.

This chain connects TRBV12-5 to TRBJ2-5; D may be TRBD2 (6 bases). V shed 7 bases and J shed 5 bases, with 20 bases lying between them. CDR1 is LGHNT and CDR2 is FRNRAP in the germline V gene. CDR3 length equals 15 residues. The CDR3 reads CASAAGGRDSETQYF. The CDR3 DNA follows: TGTGCTAGTGCGGCGGGCGGGCGGGATTCGGAGACCCAGTACTTC. The variable domain in full, completed from reference TRBV12-5 and TRBJ2-5, reads DARVTQTPRHKVTEMGQEVTMRCQPILGHNTVFWYRQTMMQGLELLAYFRNRAPLDDSGMPKDRFSAEMPDATLATLKIQPSEPRDSAVYFCASAAGGRDSETQYFGPGTRLLVL.

This rearrangement joins TRBV7-8 to TRBJ1-5; TRBD1 is a possible D gene (6 bases). Germline-derived CDR1 and CDR2 are SGHVS and FQNEAQ. CDR3 length: 15 residues. The germline V and J ends were trimmed by 6 bases and 1 base, with 13 bases remaining between them. CDR3 nucleotide sequence: TGTGCCAGCAGTCAGGACAGTTGGAGCAATCAGCCCCAGCATTTT. Its translation: CASSQDSWSNQPQHF.

This chain connects TRBV5-1 to TRBJ2-2, with 12 bases identical to TRBD1. The CDR3 sequence is 16 residues long. Germline-derived CDR1 and CDR2 are SGHRS and YFSETQ. Losses at the gene ends were 1 base for V and 6 bases for J; bases not matched to a gene: 4. Here the CDR3 DNA reads TGCGCCAGCAGCTTGAGGGACAGGGGGCCTGCCGGGGAGCTGTTTTTT. It is translated as CASSLRDRGPAGELFF.

The gene calls are TRBV24-1 and TRBJ2-3; TRBD1 matches at 8 bases. This CDR3 comprises 14 residues. Germline-derived CDR1 and CDR2 are KGHDR and SFDVKD. Trimming took 4 bases from V and 6 from J; bases not matched to a gene: 5. This CDR3 is CATSDRGLWDTQYF. The CDR3 DNA is TGTGCCACCAGTGACAGGGGGCTGTGGGATACGCAGTATTTT.

The V and J genes are TRBV18 and TRBJ1-4; D gene uncertain. Trimming left V 0 bases short and J 3 bases short, with 11 bases between. From germline, CDR1 is KGHSH and CDR2 LQKENI. There are 16 residues in the CDR3. The CDR3 DNA is TGTGCCAGCTCACCACCGGGCCGCAGATCTAATGAAAAACTGTTTTTT. This translates into CASSPPGRRSNEKLFF.

J is TRBJ2-2 and V is TRBV24-1; TRBD1 matches 9 bases. The CDR3 loop spans 16 amino acids. Germline CDR1 KGHDR, CDR2 SFDVKD. The trim removed 2 bases at V and 4 bases at J, leaving 4 bases unmatched. The CDR3 sequence: CATSDSGQGPTGELFF. CDR3 sequence (DNA): TGTGCCACCAGTGATTCGGGACAGGGCCCCACCGGGGAGCTGTTTTTT.

The V and J genes are TRBV20-1 and TRBJ2-7; weak D call: TRBD2 (6 bases). With 3 bases removed from V and 2 bases from J, the gap between germline ends came to 14 bases. In germline, CDR1 is DFQATT, CDR2 SNEGSKA (reference sequence). The CDR3 contains 14 residues. CDR3 amino acids: CSASRGSGTYEQYF. The CDR3 DNA reads as TGCAGTGCTAGTAGGGGTAGCGGAACCTACGAGCAGTACTTC.